This is a list of T cell receptor beta chains from one sample in a study of OX40 agonist ivuxolimab in advanced cancers. Repertoires were generated with immunoSEQ multiplex PCR, while TCRdb's copy carries only in-frame clones and drops some. The sample carries around 60,000 clones, about 93% recorded once. The starting material was CD4+ or CD8+ T cells sorted from blood, obtained in a trial of the OX40 agonist ivuxolimab. The receptor set was obtained from an adult with an advanced solid tumor such as melanoma, head and neck, liver or kidney cancer. CDR3s include the opening cysteine and the closing phenylalanine or tryptophan. The D gene is left open where the match is weak. Only some rows state a clone size, as once, few, many or a class for expanded clones.

clone size: -
D gene: TRBD2
J gene: TRBJ2-1
V gene: TRBV6-5
CDR3 DNA: TGTGCCAGCAGTGTTTCGCGGGAGTTTAATGAGCAGTTCTTC
CDR3 protein: CASSVSREFNEQFF

clone size: -
D gene: -
J gene: TRBJ2-7
V gene: TRBV5-1
CDR3 DNA: TGCGCCAGCAGCTTGGCCGGGGAAGTTTACGAGCAGTACTTC
CDR3 protein: CASSLAGEVYEQYF

clone size: -
D gene: TRBD1
J gene: TRBJ2-6
V gene: TRBV9
CDR3 DNA: TGTGCCAGCAGCGTAGCGGTTAGGGGGCTCTCCTCTGGGGCCAACGTCCTGACTTTC
CDR3 protein: CASSVAVRGLSSGANVLTF

clone size: -
D gene: TRBD2
J gene: TRBJ2-7
V gene: TRBV2
CDR3 DNA: TGTGCCAGCAGTGTTTCTGGTAGCGGGAGTTACGAGCAGTACTTC
CDR3 protein: CASSVSGSGSYEQYF

clone size: few
D gene: -
J gene: TRBJ1-3
V gene: TRBV6-6
CDR3 DNA: TGTGCCAGCAGTTACTCGGGGGGTTATGGCACCATATATTTT
CDR3 protein: CASSYSGGYGTIYF

clone size: -
D gene: -
J gene: TRBJ2-7
V gene: TRBV11-2
CDR3 DNA: TGTGCCAGCAGCTTAGGAGACTACGAGCAGTACTTC
CDR3 protein: CASSLGDYEQYF

clone size: -
D gene: -
J gene: TRBJ2-4
V gene: TRBV7-9
CDR3 DNA: TGTGCCAGCAGCCCAGCCTTGGACATTCAGTACTTC
CDR3 protein: CASSPALDIQYF

clone size: -
D gene: TRBD2
J gene: TRBJ2-1
V gene: TRBV27
CDR3 DNA: TGTGCCAGCAGTTCTAGCGGGTACAATGAGCAGTTCTTC
CDR3 protein: CASSSSGYNEQFF

clone size: -
D gene: -
J gene: TRBJ2-3
V gene: TRBV9
CDR3 DNA: TGTGCCAGCAGCGTAGAGGGCAGGAGCACAGATACGCAGTATTTT
CDR3 protein: CASSVEGRSTDTQYF

clone size: -
D gene: -
J gene: TRBJ2-5
V gene: TRBV7-9
CDR3 DNA: TGTGCCAGCAGCCCCCCCGTCTCCGATTGGGAGACCCAGTACTTC
CDR3 protein: CASSPPVSDWETQYF

clone size: -
D gene: -
J gene: TRBJ2-2
V gene: TRBV13
CDR3 DNA: TGTGCCAGCAGCGGCCCTTGGGGGGGCGAGGGGTCCGGGGAGCTGTTTTTT
CDR3 protein: CASSGPWGGEGSGELFF